This TCR beta chain comes out of a study of cytomegalovirus exposure and HLA in healthy donors. Study-level findings and limits: Most TCR sequences were rare, but some public TCRs occurred in many donors. It was confirmed in vitro that a few of the CMV-associated chains were specific for CMV antigens. It was reported that the classifier diagnosed cytomegalovirus status with high specificity and sensitivity in both the original and validation cohorts.

Concerning this clone: Its target is not known.

Germline CDR1 reads MGHRA; CDR2 reads YSYEKL. V was shortened by 4 bases and J by 2 bases, with 10 bases between the two germline ends. The CDR3 spans 14 residues. TCRdb keeps only in-frame clones here, not all; method: immunoSEQ multiplex PCR. Of roughly 170,000 clones in the sample, approximately 83% were seen once. The source of this sequence is a woman between 18 and 29 years old in good health and CMV-seropositive. This chain links TRBV4-1 with TRBJ2-3; no clear D. Source material: PBMCs. The CDR3 protein is CASSLRLYTDTQYF. CDR3 sequence (DNA): TGCGCCAGCAGCCTCCGACTTTACACAGATACGCAGTATTTT.